This record looks at one T cell receptor (beta chain) sequence and its context. Antigen: not known. The CDR3 is made up of 18 amino acids. Trimming cost V 1 base and J 0 bases, with 16 bases left between them. Germline V CDR1 and CDR2: SGHTA, FQGNSA. These data come from a study of blood T cells in healthy people across ages. Study background: Capture by template switching was about one barcoded beta molecule per two T cells.

It was with a sample-barcoded 5' primer and a J-beta primer mix that a second PCR of roughly 6 to 12 cycles was run. TCRdb recomputed calls from the 5' RACE reads with MiXCR, one row per CDR3 protein. The repertoire holds over 600,000 distinct CDR3 sequences, with 40% to 45% as singletons. There were at least 6 micrograms of total RNA extracted from every sample. Notes on the study in general: Any conclusive comparison of naive versus antigen-experienced cells was prevented by using unsorted PBMCs.

This clonotype was obtained from an elderly man in good health. The V call is TRBV7-2, the J call TRBJ2-4, with D perhaps TRBD1 (6 bases). Input material: blood. CDR3 sequence reads: CASSLGGPDRIAKNIQYF. CDR3 coding DNA: TGTGCCAGCAGCTTAGGAGGGCCGGACAGAATAGCCAAAAACATTCAGTACTTC.